These 23 T cell receptor beta chains came from one sample sequenced in a study of T-cell reconstitution after alpha-beta-depleted transplantation in children. For TCRbeta, the library was prepared with unique molecular identifiers. TCRdb reanalysed the PCR reads using MiXCR and keeps one entry per CDR3 protein. Of roughly 100,000 distinct CDR3 sequences in the sample, approximately 9.2% are singletons; the top ten hold roughly 7%. The sequenced sample was PBMCs from the stem cell graft donor, obtained from the stem cell graft. All receptors come from a human donor who donated a stem cell graft to a child with congenital amegakaryocytic thrombocytopenia.

This clonotype was recorded at least ten times. The genes are TRBV2 and TRBJ1-4; D uncertain. The CDR3 length is 14 residues. The germline gives CDR1 SNHLY, CDR2 FYNNEI. The V and J ends lost 10 bases and 7 bases respectively, with 19 bases between them. The CDR3 DNA follows: TGTGCCATATCCAAGGATCGAATCAGTGAAAAACTGTTTTTT. It translates to CAISKDRISEKLFF.

This clonotype has at least ten counts. The V and J genes are TRBV5-5 and TRBJ2-3; the D is unclear. The CDR3 length is 14 residues. The germline gives CDR1 SGHKS, CDR2 YYEKEE (reference sequence). Trimming removed 4 bases at V and 2 bases at J, with 11 bases between. The CDR3 bases are TGTGCCAGCAGCCCCGACCTCACCACAGATACGCAGTATTTT. Translating it yields CASSPDLTTDTQYF.

This clonotype was recorded at least ten times. The chain has TRBV27 and TRBJ1-4, with D uncertain. This CDR3 is 12 amino acids long. Germline-derived CDR1 and CDR2 are MNHEY and SMNVEV (reference sequence). V was clipped by 5 bases and J by 0 bases, with 1 base between them. This chain's CDR3 is CASSATNEKLFF. The CDR3, as DNA: TGTGCCAGCAGTGCAACTAATGAAAAACTGTTTTTT.

This clonotype was seen many times. The chain carries TRBV4-1 and TRBJ2-1; 11 bases agree with TRBD2. V shed 3 bases, J shed 4 bases, and the junction held 5 bases outside the gene matches. Germline V lookup: CDR1 MGHRA, CDR2 YSYEKL. There are 16 residues in the CDR3. The CDR3 sequence is CASSQPGLAVYNEQFF. The CDR3 coding sequence is TGCGCCAGCAGCCAGCCGGGACTAGCGGTTTACAATGAGCAGTTCTTC.

The table lists this clonotype with many counts. The CDR3 nucleotides read TGTGCCAGCAGTCCCTATCCGCGGGGGGGATTGTCCTACGAGCAGTACTTC. Translation gives CASSPYPRGGLSYEQYF. The chain has TRBV27 and TRBJ2-7, with 9 positions matching TRBD2. Trimming cost V 5 bases and J 1 base; bases outside gene matches: 12. The length of the CDR3 is 17 residues. CDR1 is MNHEY and CDR2 is SMNVEV in the germline V gene (reference sequence).

At least ten counts were recorded for this clonotype. The rearrangement joins TRBV11-1 to TRBJ2-7; D may correspond to TRBD1 or TRBD2 (5 bases each). The CDR3 contains 15 residues. The germline CDR1 and CDR2 sequences are SGHAT and FQDESV (reference sequence). V gave up 1 base and J gave up 0 bases, with 10 bases separating them. CDR3 nucleotide sequence: TGTGCCAGCAGCTTAGGGGGACCCACCTCCTACGAGCAGTACTTC. As protein: CASSLGGPTSYEQYF.

This clonotype was seen many times. V and J are TRBV12-3 or TRBV12-4 and TRBJ2-2; D is perhaps TRBD2 (5 bases). The CDR3 loop spans 12 amino acids. Trimming removed 6 bases at V and 7 bases at J, with 9 bases between. The CDR3 loop is CASSSSGGELFF. The CDR3, as DNA: TGTGCCAGCAGCTCGAGCGGCGGGGAGCTGTTTTTT.

This clonotype was picked up many times. The chain has TRBV27 and TRBJ1-2, with D perhaps matching TRBD1 (5 bases). The CDR3 has 15 amino acids. V lost 4 bases, J lost 0 bases, and 12 bases lay in between. CDR1 and CDR2 from the germline V gene are MNHEY and SMNVEV (reference sequence). CDR3: CASSSRARANYGYTF. The CDR3 region has the DNA TGTGCCAGCAGTTCCAGGGCCCGAGCTAACTATGGCTACACCTTC.

The sample holds many counts of this clonotype. The rearrangement joins TRBV7-9 to TRBJ1-6, with a weak D call TRBD1 (6 bases). Germline CDR1 reads SEHNR; CDR2 reads FQNEAQ (reference sequence). The length of the CDR3 is 12 residues. V shed 3 bases and J shed 11 bases, with 8 bases lying between them. This chain's CDR3 is CASSLDRTPLHF. The CDR3 DNA is TGTGCCAGCAGCTTGGACAGAACACCCCTCCACTTT.

This clonotype was observed at least ten times. This chain links TRBV5-5 with TRBJ1-5; no reliable D call. The CDR3 is 14 residues long. Trimming took 2 bases from V and 4 from J, leaving 10 bases between them. CDR1 and CDR2 from the germline V gene are SGHKS and YYEKEE (reference sequence). The DNA for the CDR3 is TGTGCCAGCAGCTTAGGCAGCTTGAATCAGCCCCAGCATTTT. Translation: CASSLGSLNQPQHF.

Ten or more counts support this clonotype. The chain has TRBV20-1 and TRBJ2-5; a possible D gene is TRBD1 (6 bases). Trimming took off 4 bases at V and 7 bases at J, with 19 bases between the two ends. The CDR3 has 14 residues. Germline V lookup: CDR1 DFQATT, CDR2 SNEGSKA (reference sequence). The CDR3 spells CSATDLDSLGTQYF. The CDR3 DNA is TGCAGTGCTACCGACTTGGACAGCCTGGGGACCCAGTACTTC.

This clonotype has at least ten counts. The gene calls are TRBV5-6 and TRBJ1-2; D is perhaps TRBD1 (5 bases). The CDR3 is 15 amino acids. Trimming took 3 bases from V and 3 from J, leaving 15 bases between them. CDR1 is SGHDT and CDR2 is YYEEEE in the germline V gene. CDR3 DNA: TGTGCCAGCAGCTCGCTACCTGGCAGGGACTATGGCTACACCTTC. Protein: CASSSLPGRDYGYTF.

This chain uses TRBV15 with TRBJ2-5; D uncertain. CDR3 length equals 11 residues. V lost 4 bases and J 3 bases, leaving 3 bases between the germline ends. From germline, CDR1 is LNHNV and CDR2 YYDKDF (reference sequence). This chain's CDR3 is CATSTEETQYF. Written as DNA, the CDR3 is TGTGCCACCAGCACTGAAGAGACCCAGTACTTC.

This clonotype was observed many times. The chain joins TRBV20-1 to TRBJ1-1, with D uncertain. Germline V gene data show CDR1 as DFQATT and CDR2 as SNEGSKA (reference sequence). Trimming removed 5 bases from V and 5 bases from J, with 9 bases in between. This CDR3 spans 11 amino acids. CDR3 residues: CSAEEVTEAFF. In DNA form, the CDR3 reads TGCAGTGCTGAGGAGGTTACTGAAGCTTTCTTT.

This clonotype was seen at least ten times. J is TRBJ1-6 and V is TRBV5-1; D perhaps matches TRBD1 (5 bases). The CDR3 is 16 residues long. The V and J ends lost 5 bases and 5 bases respectively, with 17 bases between them. Germline CDR1 and CDR2: SGHRS and YFSETQ. CDR3 residues: CASSSGPGLNNSPLHF. In DNA, the CDR3 is TGCGCCAGCAGTTCCGGCCCGGGACTCAATAATTCACCCCTCCACTTT. Drawing the rest from reference TRBV5-1 and TRBJ1-6, the complete variable domain is KAGVTQTPRYLIKTRGQQVTLSCSPISGHRSVSWYQQTPGQGLQFLFEYFSETQRNKGNFPGRFSGRQFSNSRSEMNVSTLELGDSALYLCASSSGPGLNNSPLHFGNGTRLTVT.

Ten or more counts support this clonotype. The chain combines TRBV7-2 with TRBJ1-6; 10 positions agree with TRBD1. This CDR3 spans 17 amino acids. Per the germline V gene, CDR1 is SGHTA and CDR2 is FQGNSA. The V and J ends lost 7 bases and 9 bases, in that order; junction bases with no gene match: 15. The CDR3 loop is CASIPQTRGQGGSPLHF. In DNA form, the CDR3 reads TGTGCCAGCATCCCACAGACTCGAGGACAGGGGGGTTCACCCCTCCACTTT.

The chain is built from TRBV20-1 and TRBJ1-1; D uncertain. Per the germline V gene, CDR1 is DFQATT and CDR2 is SNEGSKA (reference sequence). This CDR3 has 11 amino acids. Trimming stripped 1 base from V and 7 bases from J, with 7 bases between. The CDR3, as DNA: TGCAGTGCTAGAGGAGCACATGAAGCTTTCTTT. Translating gives CSARGAHEAFF.

This clonotype was counted a few times. The V gene is TRBV7-8, the J gene TRBJ1-6, with D possibly being TRBD1 (5 bases). Germline V CDR1 and CDR2: SGHVS, FQNEAQ. The CDR3 covers 17 residues. Trimming pared 5 bases from V and 11 bases from J, leaving 25 bases between. In DNA, the CDR3 is TGTGCCAGCAGCCGGAGGGAATACAGGTTATCTGTTCCACCCCTCCACTTT. Amino acid sequence: CASSRREYRLSVPPLHF.

This clonotype was recorded many times. The CDR3 bases are TGTGCCAGCAGCCAAGATCTTTATGTGGAGGGGTGGGGGAATGAGCAGTTCTTC. Protein: CASSQDLYVEGWGNEQFF. The rearrangement joins TRBV3-1 to TRBJ2-1, with D perhaps matching TRBD2 (6 bases). V lost 0 bases and J 7 bases, leaving 22 bases between the germline ends. CDR3 length: 18 amino acids. The V gene's germline CDR1 is LGHDT and CDR2 YNNKEL (reference sequence).

This clonotype appeared many times. The chain has TRBV15 and TRBJ1-1; possible D gene TRBD1, 6 bases. The CDR3 consists of 15 residues. Germline lookup yields CDR1 LNHNV and CDR2 YYDKDF (reference sequence). V shed 4 bases and J shed 1 base, with 13 bases lying between them. The CDR3 is CATSTDPGQNTEAFF. The CDR3 coding sequence is TGTGCCACCAGCACGGACCCGGGACAGAACACTGAAGCTTTCTTT.

The table lists this clonotype with many counts. This rearrangement joins TRBV10-3 to TRBJ2-7; D perhaps matches TRBD2 (6 bases). The CDR3 totals 13 residues. The germline V and J ends were trimmed by 8 bases and 4 bases, with 15 bases remaining between them. Germline V gene data show CDR1 as ENHRY and CDR2 as SYGVKD. In DNA form, the CDR3 reads TGTGCCATCCGCGGGGCAAGGGGATACGAGCAGTACTTC. It is translated as CAIRGARGYEQYF.

The chain employs TRBV5-1 and TRBJ2-1; 11 bases are a match to TRBD2. Trimming cost V 3 bases and J 4 bases; bases outside gene matches: 3. Germline V CDR1 and CDR2: SGHRS, YFSETQ. The CDR3 has 15 residues. The chain's CDR3 is CASSSASGGYNEQFF. The CDR3 DNA is TGCGCCAGCAGCTCAGCTAGCGGGGGGTACAATGAGCAGTTCTTC.

This clonotype was counted at least ten times. The rearrangement links TRBV7-2 to TRBJ2-7, with 9 bases matching TRBD2. CDR3 length: 14 residues. Losses at the gene ends were 5 bases for V and 2 bases for J; bases not matched to a gene: 4. Germline V gene lookup returns CDR1 SGHTA and CDR2 FQGNSA. The CDR3 DNA is TGTGCCAGCAGCCGTAGCGGGAGACCCTACGAGCAGTACTTC. Protein: CASSRSGRPYEQYF.